Shown below are 10 T cell receptor beta chains from a single sample sequenced in a study of cytomegalovirus exposure and HLA in healthy donors. PCR was performed using 60 Vbeta and 13 Jbeta primers. The method was immunoSEQ multiplex PCR; TCRdb's version includes in-frame clones alone and lacks a portion of them. The sample contains 200,000 or so clones, roughly 80% of which appear only once. The sample comprised PBMCs. Receptors originate from a man aged 25 to 40 in good health and CMV-seronegative.

The gene calls are TRBV6-4 and TRBJ1-5; no reliable D call. Trimming took off 0 bases at V and 7 bases at J, with 19 bases between the two ends. Germline CDR1 is MRHNA and CDR2 is SNTAGT. The CDR3 consists of 17 residues. Here the CDR3 reads CASSDSVRRAVGQPQHF. CDR3 DNA sequence: TGTGCCAGCAGTGACTCTGTTAGGAGGGCGGTGGGACAGCCCCAGCATTTT.

A few counts support this clone. The sample has other DNA sequences that encode this CDR3 too. This chain joins TRBV2 and TRBJ2-5, with a tentative D call TRBD2 (7 bases). The CDR3 runs 13 residues. V lost 5 bases and J 2 bases, leaving 9 bases between the germline ends. Germline V gene data show CDR1 as SNHLY and CDR2 as FYNNEI. CDR3 nucleotides: TGTGCCAGCAGTAGGGGGGGTCAAGAGACCCAGTACTTC. Its protein product is CASSRGGQETQYF.

This clone was recorded only once. The V and J genes are TRBV4-1 and TRBJ2-1; TRBD2 matches 8 bases. Trimming took 1 base from V and 2 from J; bases not matched to a gene: 7. This CDR3 spans 17 amino acids. From germline, CDR1 is MGHRA and CDR2 YSYEKL. The CDR3 coding sequence is TGCGCCAGCAGCCAAGTAGGAGCGGGGGAAGCCTACAATGAGCAGTTCTTC. As protein: CASSQVGAGEAYNEQFF.

The V and J genes are TRBV11-2 and TRBJ1-6, with D unclear. The V gene lost 7 bases and the J gene lost 6 bases, with 16 bases spanning the gap. This CDR3 region has 15 residues. Germline values: CDR1 SGHAT, CDR2 FQNNGV. The CDR3 region is CASTRGGRANSPLHF. DNA for the CDR3: TGTGCCAGCACCCGGGGTGGACGGGCTAATTCACCCCTCCACTTT.

This clone was counted between two and nine times. The gene calls are TRBV6-5 and TRBJ1-3, with D possibly TRBD1 on 6 matching bases. This CDR3 comprises 15 residues. Per the germline V gene, CDR1 is MNHEY and CDR2 is SVGAGI. Between the trimmed V and J ends, which lost 0 bases and 3 bases, there was a span of 9 bases. Here the CDR3 DNA reads TGTGCCAGCAGTTACTCTGCAGGGGTTGGAAACACCATATATTTT. Translated: CASSYSAGVGNTIYF.

The chain recombines TRBV5-6 with TRBJ1-2; perhaps TRBD1 as D (6 bases). V was cut by 2 bases and J by 4 bases, with 24 bases left in between. The V gene's germline CDR1 is SGHDT and CDR2 YYEEEE. The CDR3 covers 18 residues. The CDR3 sequence is CASSFEQGTSGHSYGYTF. CDR3 DNA: TGTGCCAGCAGCTTCGAGCAGGGGACCTCAGGCCACTCCTATGGCTACACCTTC. Variable domain in full (rest from reference TRBV5-6 and TRBJ1-2): DAGVTQSPTHLIKTRGQQVTLRCSPKSGHDTVSWYQQALGQGPQFIFQYYEEEERQRGNFPDRFSGHQFPNYSSELNVNALLLGDSALYLCASSFEQGTSGHSYGYTFGSGTRLTVV.

The J gene is TRBJ1-4, the V gene TRBV15; no reliable D call. V lost 3 bases and J lost 6, with 17 bases in between. The length of the CDR3 is 16 residues. Per germline, CDR1 LNHNV and CDR2 YYDKDF (reference sequence). The CDR3 here is CATSSGLGEGDEKLFF. The CDR3 DNA follows: TGTGCCACCAGCAGCGGACTCGGGGAGGGTGATGAAAAACTGTTTTTT.

The chain uses TRBV6-5 and TRBJ2-2; D remains ambiguous. This CDR3 is built from 12 residues. Trimming took 6 bases from V and 5 from J, leaving 7 bases between them. Germline V lookup: CDR1 MNHEY, CDR2 SVGAGI. The CDR3: CASSYITGELFF. In DNA, the CDR3 is TGTGCCAGCAGCTACATAACCGGGGAGCTGTTTTTT.

The CDR3 DNA reads as TGTGCCAGCGAGTATAGACAGATACCCTACAATGAGCAGTTCTTC. Translation gives CASEYRQIPYNEQFF. This chain joins TRBV2 and TRBJ2-1; D may be TRBD1 (5 bases). There are 15 residues in the CDR3. Per germline, CDR1 SNHLY and CDR2 FYNNEI. V gave up 8 bases and J gave up 2 bases, with 16 bases separating them.

The genes are TRBV5-6 and TRBJ2-7; D is undetermined. The CDR3 loop spans 14 amino acids. Germline V gene data show CDR1 as SGHDT and CDR2 as YYEEEE. V was shortened by 0 bases and J by 1 base, with 8 bases between the two germline ends. CDR3 sequence reads: CASSLVSQSYEQYF. DNA for the CDR3: TGTGCCAGCAGCTTGGTATCTCAGTCCTACGAGCAGTACTTC. Based on the CDR3 plus reference TRBV5-6 and TRBJ2-7, the full variable domain is DAGVTQSPTHLIKTRGQQVTLRCSPKSGHDTVSWYQQALGQGPQFIFQYYEEEERQRGNFPDRFSGHQFPNYSSELNVNALLLGDSALYLCASSLVSQSYEQYFGPGTRLTVT.